The 3 T cell receptor beta chains listed next were all sequenced from one sample in a study of T cells after yellow fever vaccination. TCRdb independently ran MiXCR on the 5' RACE reads; one entry per CDR3 protein. The sample contains fewer than 100,000 distinct CDR3 sequences, around 9.8% of which appear only once. The specimen comprised CD8+ T cells not binding an NS4B(214-222) dextramer, sorted from PBMCs, sampled more than 13 days after the first yellow fever vaccination. The receptors stem from a man aged 18 to 30 who received the YFV17D yellow fever vaccine.

The rearrangement joins TRBV12-3 or TRBV12-4 to TRBJ2-3, with D uncertain. There are 13 residues in the CDR3. Trimming cost V 7 bases and J 5 bases, with 13 bases left between them. CDR3 bases: TGTGCCAGCACCCTCCGGACGGAAGATACGCAGTATTTT. Translation gives CASTLRTEDTQYF.

This chain connects TRBV4-1 to TRBJ1-4, with 7 bases identical to TRBD1. CDR1 is MGHRA, CDR2 YSYEKL, per germline. V dropped 4 bases and J dropped 1; count of bases not matched to a gene: 9. The CDR3 loop spans 17 amino acids. CDR3 amino acids: CASSPRDSPLTNEKLFF. CDR3 in DNA: TGCGCCAGCAGCCCCCGGGACAGTCCACTAACTAATGAAAAACTGTTTTTT.

The chain recombines TRBV4-1 with TRBJ2-2, with 12 bases matching TRBD2. Germline values: CDR1 MGHRA, CDR2 YSYEKL. Trimming at V came to 1 base and at J to 3 bases, leaving 6 bases not matched to a gene. CDR3 length: 18 residues. CDR3 sequence (DNA): TGCGCCAGCAGCCAAGTACTAGCGGGGGGATTTGACACCGGGGAGCTGTTTTTT. It is translated as CASSQVLAGGFDTGELFF.